The present TCR beta chain was sequenced within a study of blood T cell repertoires in COVID-19. The CDR3 is 16 amino acids. Germline values: CDR1 MNHEY, CDR2 SVGAGI. V was cut by 0 bases and J by 4 bases, with 15 bases left in between. Assay: immunoSEQ multiplex PCR; the TCRdb copy retains only in-frame clones and omits some. The sample records about 150,000 clones, about 90% being singletons. The gene calls are TRBV6-5 and TRBJ1-2; no clear D. Sequences were obtained from peripheral blood. This sequence originates from a man between 45 and 60 years old with acute or convalescent COVID-19. CDR3 sequence: CASSYSQAVYSYGYTF. CDR3 DNA sequence: TGTGCCAGCAGTTACTCGCAGGCCGTCTATTCCTATGGCTACACCTTC.